The clone carrying this TCR beta chain has only one observation. These data belong to a study of PD-1 blockade in classical Hodgkin lymphoma. Germline V gene lookup returns CDR1 SGHTA and CDR2 FQGNSA. CDR3 length: 14 residues. Every single patient, without exception, relapsed after autologous stem cell transplantation, and brentuximab vedotin exposure varied. Profiled with immunoSEQ multiplex PCR; TCRdb holds only in-frame clones, not every one. This table holds around 28,000 clones, approximately 82% found once. The TCR was taken from a human donor with classical Hodgkin lymphoma. Sequencing used peripheral blood mononuclear cells (PBMCs), obtained before the second cycle of nivolumab. The chain uses TRBV7-2 and TRBJ2-5; 9 positions agree with TRBD1. The J call may be incorrect, as the DNA end agrees better with TRBJ2-7. The CDR3 loop is CASSPGQGFYEQYF. CDR3 DNA sequence: TGTGCCAGCAGCCCGGGACAGGGATTCTACGAGCAGTACTTC.